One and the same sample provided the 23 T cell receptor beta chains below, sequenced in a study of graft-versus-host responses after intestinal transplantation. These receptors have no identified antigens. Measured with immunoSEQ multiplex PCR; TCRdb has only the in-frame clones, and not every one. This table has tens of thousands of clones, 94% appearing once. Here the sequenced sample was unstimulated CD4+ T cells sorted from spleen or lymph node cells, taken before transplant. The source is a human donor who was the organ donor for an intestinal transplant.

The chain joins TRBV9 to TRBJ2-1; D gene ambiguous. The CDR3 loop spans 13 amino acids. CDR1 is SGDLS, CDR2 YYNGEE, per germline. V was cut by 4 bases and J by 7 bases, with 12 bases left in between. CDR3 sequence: CASSLGPSNEQFF. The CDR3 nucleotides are TGTGCCAGCAGCTTAGGCCCTAGTAATGAGCAGTTCTTC. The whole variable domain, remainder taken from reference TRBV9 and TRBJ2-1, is DSGVTQTPKHLITATGQRVTLRCSPRSGDLSVYWYQQSLDQGLQFLIQYYNGEERAKGNILERFSAQQFPDLHSELNLSSLELGDSALYFCASSLGPSNEQFFGPGTRLTVL.

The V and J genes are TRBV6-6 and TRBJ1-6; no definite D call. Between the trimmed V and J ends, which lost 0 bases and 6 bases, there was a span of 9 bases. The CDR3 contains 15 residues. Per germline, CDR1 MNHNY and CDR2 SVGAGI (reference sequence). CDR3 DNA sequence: TGTGCCAGCAGTTACTCCGGGTCGGGTAATTCACCCCTCCACTTT. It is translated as CASSYSGSGNSPLHF.

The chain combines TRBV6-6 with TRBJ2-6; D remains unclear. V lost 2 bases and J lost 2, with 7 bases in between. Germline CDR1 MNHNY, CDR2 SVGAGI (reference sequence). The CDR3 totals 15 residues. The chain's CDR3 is CASSYEFAGANVLTF. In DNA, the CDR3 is TGTGCCAGCAGTTACGAGTTTGCTGGGGCCAACGTCCTGACTTTC.

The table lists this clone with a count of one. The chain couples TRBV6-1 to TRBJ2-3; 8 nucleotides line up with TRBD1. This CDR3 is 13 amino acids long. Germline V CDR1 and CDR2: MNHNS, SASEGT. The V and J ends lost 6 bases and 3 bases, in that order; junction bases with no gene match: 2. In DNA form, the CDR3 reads TGTGCCAGCAGGGACAGGGTTACAGATACGCAGTATTTT. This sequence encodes CASRDRVTDTQYF.

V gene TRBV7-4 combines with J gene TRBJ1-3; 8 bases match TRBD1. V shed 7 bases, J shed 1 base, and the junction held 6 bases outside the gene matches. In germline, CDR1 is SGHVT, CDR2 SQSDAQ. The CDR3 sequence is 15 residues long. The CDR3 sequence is CASTGQGRSGNTIYF. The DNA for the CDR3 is TGTGCCAGCACCGGACAGGGAAGATCTGGAAACACCATATATTTT.

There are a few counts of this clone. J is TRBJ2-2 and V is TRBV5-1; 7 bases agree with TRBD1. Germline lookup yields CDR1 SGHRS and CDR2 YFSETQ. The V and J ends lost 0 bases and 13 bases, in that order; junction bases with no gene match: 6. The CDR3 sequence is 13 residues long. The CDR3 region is CASSLADRVGLFF. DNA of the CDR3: TGCGCCAGCAGCTTGGCCGACAGGGTAGGGCTGTTTTTT.

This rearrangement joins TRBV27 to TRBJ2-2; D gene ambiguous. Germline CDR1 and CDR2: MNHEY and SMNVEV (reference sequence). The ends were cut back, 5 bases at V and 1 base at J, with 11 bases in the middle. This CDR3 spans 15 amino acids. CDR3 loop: CASSRMVKNTGELFF. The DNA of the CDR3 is TGTGCCAGCAGTAGGATGGTAAAGAACACCGGGGAGCTGTTTTTT.

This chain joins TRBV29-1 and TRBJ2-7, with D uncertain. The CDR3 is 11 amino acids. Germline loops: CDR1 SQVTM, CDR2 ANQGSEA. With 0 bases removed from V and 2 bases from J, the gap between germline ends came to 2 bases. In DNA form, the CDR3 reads TGCAGCGTTGAAGACCCCTACGAGCAGTACTTC. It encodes CSVEDPYEQYF.

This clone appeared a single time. DNA for the CDR3: TGTGCCAGCAGCGCGAGAGCCACCCCCATTCTGGAGCAGTACTTC. This encodes CASSARATPILEQYF. The J gene is TRBJ2-7, the V gene TRBV7-2; D gene uncertain. Trimming removed 5 bases from V and 7 bases from J, with 21 bases in between. This CDR3 spans 15 amino acids. The V gene's germline CDR1 is SGHTA and CDR2 FQGNSA.

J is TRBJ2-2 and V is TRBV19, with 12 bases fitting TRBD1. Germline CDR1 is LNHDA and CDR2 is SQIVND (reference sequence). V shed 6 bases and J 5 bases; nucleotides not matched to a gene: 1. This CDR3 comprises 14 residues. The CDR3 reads CASRGQGATGELFF. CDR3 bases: TGTGCCAGTAGGGGACAGGGGGCGACCGGGGAGCTGTTTTTT.

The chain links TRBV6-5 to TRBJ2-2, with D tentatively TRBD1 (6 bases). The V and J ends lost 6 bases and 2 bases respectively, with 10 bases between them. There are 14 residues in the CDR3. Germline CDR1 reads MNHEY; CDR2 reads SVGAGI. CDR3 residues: CASRNRVNTGELFF. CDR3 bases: TGTGCCAGCAGGAACAGGGTTAACACCGGGGAGCTGTTTTTT.

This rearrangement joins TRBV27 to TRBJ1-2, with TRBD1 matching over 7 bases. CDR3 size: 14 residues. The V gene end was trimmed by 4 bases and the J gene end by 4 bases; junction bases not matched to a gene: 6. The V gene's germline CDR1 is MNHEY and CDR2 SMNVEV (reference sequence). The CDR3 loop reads CASSSLRDSYGYTF. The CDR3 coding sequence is TGTGCCAGCAGTTCACTCCGGGACAGCTATGGCTACACCTTC.

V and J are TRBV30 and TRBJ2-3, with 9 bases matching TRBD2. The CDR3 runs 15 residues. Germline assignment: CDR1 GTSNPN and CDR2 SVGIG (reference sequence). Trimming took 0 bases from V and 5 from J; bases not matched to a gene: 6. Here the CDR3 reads CAWSVGGGAGDTQYF. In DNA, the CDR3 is TGTGCCTGGAGTGTGGGCGGGGGGGCTGGAGATACGCAGTATTTT.

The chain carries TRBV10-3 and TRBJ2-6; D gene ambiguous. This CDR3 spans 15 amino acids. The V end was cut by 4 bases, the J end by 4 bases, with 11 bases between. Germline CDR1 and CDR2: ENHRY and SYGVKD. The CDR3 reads CAISVFAGGANVLTF. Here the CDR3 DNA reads TGTGCCATCAGTGTGTTCGCTGGCGGGGCCAACGTCCTGACTTTC.

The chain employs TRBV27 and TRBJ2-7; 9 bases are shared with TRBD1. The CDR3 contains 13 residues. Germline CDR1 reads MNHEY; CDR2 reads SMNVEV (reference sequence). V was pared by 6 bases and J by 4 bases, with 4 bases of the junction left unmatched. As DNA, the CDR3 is TGTGCCAGCAGCGGGACAGGGTATTACGAGCAGTACTTC. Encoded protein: CASSGTGYYEQYF.

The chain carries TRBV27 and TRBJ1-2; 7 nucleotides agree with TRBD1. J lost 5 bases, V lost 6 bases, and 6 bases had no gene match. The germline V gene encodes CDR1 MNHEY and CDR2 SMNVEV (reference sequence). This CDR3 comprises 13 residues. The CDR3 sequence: CASSLTGVYGYTF. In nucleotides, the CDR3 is TGTGCCAGCAGCCTTACAGGGGTTTATGGCTACACCTTC.

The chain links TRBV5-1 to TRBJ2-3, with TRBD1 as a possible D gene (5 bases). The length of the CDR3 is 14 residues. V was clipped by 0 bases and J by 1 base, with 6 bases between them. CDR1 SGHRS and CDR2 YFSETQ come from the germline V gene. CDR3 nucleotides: TGCGCCAGCAGCTTGGGGGGCCGCACAGATACGCAGTATTTT. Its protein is CASSLGGRTDTQYF.

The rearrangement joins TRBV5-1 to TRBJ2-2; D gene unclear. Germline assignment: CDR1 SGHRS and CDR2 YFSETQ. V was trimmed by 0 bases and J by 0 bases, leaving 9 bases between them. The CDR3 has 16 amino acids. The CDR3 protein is CASSLVGHPNTGELFF. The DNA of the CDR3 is TGCGCCAGCAGCTTGGTGGGCCATCCGAACACCGGGGAGCTGTTTTTT.

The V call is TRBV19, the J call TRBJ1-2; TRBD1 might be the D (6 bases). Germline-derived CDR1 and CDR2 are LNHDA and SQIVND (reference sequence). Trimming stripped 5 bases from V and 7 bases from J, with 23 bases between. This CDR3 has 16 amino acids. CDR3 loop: CASSHWAPGTSGGYTF. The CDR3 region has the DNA TGTGCCAGTAGTCATTGGGCCCCCGGGACATCAGGTGGCTACACCTTC.

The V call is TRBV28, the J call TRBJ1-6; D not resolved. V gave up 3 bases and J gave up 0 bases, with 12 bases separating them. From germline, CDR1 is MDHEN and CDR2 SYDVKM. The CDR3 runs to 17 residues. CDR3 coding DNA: TGTGCCAGCAGTTTTCAGAGGGTCAGCTCCTATAATTCACCCCTCCACTTT. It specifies CASSFQRVSSYNSPLHF.

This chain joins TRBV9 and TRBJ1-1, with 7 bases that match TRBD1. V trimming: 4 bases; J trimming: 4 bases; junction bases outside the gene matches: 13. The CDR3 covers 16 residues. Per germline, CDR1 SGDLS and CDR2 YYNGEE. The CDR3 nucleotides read TGTGCCAGCAGCCCCCAGGGGGGTTTTCTGGGCACTGAAGCTTTCTTT. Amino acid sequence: CASSPQGGFLGTEAFF.

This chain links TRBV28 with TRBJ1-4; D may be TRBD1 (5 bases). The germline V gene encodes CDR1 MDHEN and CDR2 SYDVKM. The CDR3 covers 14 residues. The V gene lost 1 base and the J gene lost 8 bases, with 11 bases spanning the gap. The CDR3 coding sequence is TGTGCCAGCAGTTTATTCAGGGCTGGCGAAAAACTGTTTTTT. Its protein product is CASSLFRAGEKLFF. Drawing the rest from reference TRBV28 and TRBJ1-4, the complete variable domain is DVKVTQSSRYLVKRTGEKVFLECVQDMDHENMFWYRQDPGLGLRLIYFSYDVKMKEKGDIPEGYSVSREKKERFSLILESASTNQTSMYLCASSLFRAGEKLFFGSGTQLSVL.

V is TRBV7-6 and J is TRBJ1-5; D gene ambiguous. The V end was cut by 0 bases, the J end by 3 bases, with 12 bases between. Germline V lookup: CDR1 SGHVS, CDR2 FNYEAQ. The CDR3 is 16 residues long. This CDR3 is CASSLAAGKSNQPQHF. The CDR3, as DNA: TGTGCCAGCAGCTTAGCGGCGGGAAAATCCAATCAGCCCCAGCATTTT. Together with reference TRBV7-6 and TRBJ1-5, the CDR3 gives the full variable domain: GAGVSQSPRYKVTKRGQDVALRCDPISGHVSLYWYRQALGQGPEFLTYFNYEAQQDKSGLPNDRFSAERPEGSISTLTIQRTEQRDSAMYRCASSLAAGKSNQPQHFGDGTRLSIL.